These T cell receptor beta chains were read from a single sample in a study of T cells in Graves' hyperthyroidism and ophthalmopathy. Via MiXCR, TCRdb re-called the multiplex PCR reads, giving one row per CDR3 protein. The sample has a few hundred thousand distinct CDR3 sequences; roughly 15% are singletons. Specimen: blood. These receptors all stem from a woman aged 40 to 50 with Graves' hyperthyroidism that later progressed to Graves' ophthalmopathy. The CDR3 runs from the conserved cysteine through the conserved F or W. The D gene is left open where the match is weak. Clone size, where shown, is once, few, many, or a class for clones that have expanded.

TRBJ2-7,few,-,TRBV4-2,CASSQVFGRCSYEQYF,TGTGCCAGCAGCCAAGTCTTTGGGAGGTGTTCCTACGAGCAGTACTTC
TRBJ2-1,many,-,TRBV10-3,CAISEGTYNEQFF,TGTGCCATCAGTGAGGGGACCTACAATGAGCAGTTCTTC
TRBJ2-7,few,-,TRBV7-9,CASSLGSDKQYF,TGTGCCAGCAGCTTAGGGTCAGACAAGCAGTACTTC
TRBJ2-1,few,-,TRBV5-1,CASSPGLGGNYNEQFF,TGCGCCAGCAGCCCGGGTTTAGGGGGGAACTACAATGAGCAGTTCTTC
TRBJ2-4,many,-,TRBV3-1,CASSQGAKNIQYF,TGTGCCAGCAGCCAAGGGGCCAAAAACATTCAGTACTTC
TRBJ2-7,many,TRBD2,TRBV9,CASSVGTSGSGEQYF,TGTGCCAGCAGCGTTGGGACTAGCGGGAGCGGCGAGCAGTACTTC
TRBJ2-1,many,-,TRBV4-1,CASSQEASYNEQFF,TGCGCCAGCAGCCAAGAGGCATCCTACAATGAGCAGTTCTTC
TRBJ1-5,many,TRBD1,TRBV7-8,CASSNRDRVYQPQHF,TGTGCCAGCAGCAACCGGGACAGGGTGTATCAGCCCCAGCATTTT
TRBJ2-7,many,-,TRBV5-1,CASRGYSYEQYF,TGCGCCAGCCGAGGGTACTCCTACGAGCAGTACTTC
TRBJ2-1,few,TRBD2,TRBV11-3,CASSLDGSGRREYNEQFF,TGTGCCAGCAGCTTAGATGGGTCCGGGAGGCGGGAGTACAATGAGCAGTTCTTC
TRBJ2-3,few,-,TRBV20-1,CSARDLGAGDTDTQYF,TGCAGTGCTAGAGATCTTGGAGCGGGCGACACAGATACGCAGTATTTT
TRBJ2-5,-,-,TRBV12-3/TRBV12-4,CASRLRDNQETQYF,TGTGCCAGCAGACTCCGGGACAACCAAGAGACCCAGTACTTC
TRBJ1-1,many,-,TRBV6-1,CASREPLNTEAFF,TGTGCCAGCAGGGAACCCCTGAACACTGAAGCTTTCTTT
TRBJ2-3,many,TRBD2,TRBV3-1,CASSQLAGSTDTQYF,TGTGCCAGCAGCCAACTAGCGGGTAGCACAGATACGCAGTATTTT
TRBJ2-5,-,-,TRBV7-2,CASSASPSGSEYF,TGTGCCAGCAGCGCCTCGCCTTCAGGGTCGGAGTACTTC
TRBJ2-7,many,-,TRBV12-3/TRBV12-4,CASSLGVFYEQYF,TGTGCCAGCAGTCTCGGGGTTTTTTACGAGCAGTACTTC
TRBJ2-3,many,-,TRBV11-2,CASSYLAPPDDTQYF,TGTGCCAGCAGCTATCTAGCGCCTCCCGACGATACGCAGTATTTT
TRBJ1-2,many,-,TRBV28,CASSLGGGGYTF,TGTGCCAGCAGTTTAGGGGGGGGAGGCTACACCTTC
TRBJ1-4,many,-,TRBV11-2,CASSYATAPNEKLFF,TGTGCCAGCAGCTATGCGACAGCACCTAATGAAAAACTGTTTTTT
TRBJ2-7,many,TRBD1,TRBV2,CASSGPGQGVNEQYF,TGTGCCAGCAGTGGACCGGGACAGGGGGTCAACGAGCAGTACTTC
TRBJ2-7,many,-,TRBV27,CASSKGPGSSYEQYF,TGTGCCAGCAGTAAAGGTCCGGGGTCCTCCTACGAGCAGTACTTC
TRBJ2-3,few,-,TRBV24-1,CATSDPEIRYTQYF,TGTGCCACCAGTGATCCGGAAATTAGGTATACGCAGTATTTT
TRBJ2-3,few,TRBD2,TRBV19,CASTRGGEADTQYF,TGTGCCAGTACACGGGGGGGAGAGGCAGATACGCAGTATTTT
TRBJ2-2,-,-,TRBV5-6,CASSLLGSSNTGELFF,TGTGCCAGCAGCTTGCTGGGGAGCTCGAACACCGGGGAGCTGTTTTTT
TRBJ2-5,-,TRBD1,TRBV28,CASSWTGGEAQYF,TGTGCCAGCAGTTGGACAGGGGGAGAGGCGCAGTACTTC
TRBJ2-1,many,TRBD2,TRBV11-2,CASSWATSGTYNEQFF,TGTGCCAGCAGCTGGGCGACTAGCGGAACCTACAATGAGCAGTTCTTC
TRBJ2-6,many,-,TRBV20-1,CSASALTGANVLTF,TGCAGTGCTAGCGCCCTAACTGGGGCCAACGTCCTGACTTTC
TRBJ2-3,many,-,TRBV5-8,CASSLDRSSSTDTQYF,TGTGCCAGCAGCTTGGACAGGTCCTCTAGCACAGATACGCAGTATTTT
TRBJ1-1,many,-,TRBV2,CASSEAWGDTEAFF,TGTGCCAGCAGTGAAGCCTGGGGGGACACTGAAGCTTTCTTT
TRBJ2-7,many,-,TRBV28,CASERGMFYYEQYF,TGTGCCAGCGAGAGGGGGATGTTTTATTACGAGCAGTACTTC
TRBJ1-4,many,-,TRBV28,CASGRWGSNEKLFF,TGTGCCAGCGGTCGGTGGGGATCTAATGAAAAACTGTTTTTT
TRBJ2-1,many,-,TRBV7-9,CASSLITGSSYNEQFF,TGTGCCAGCAGCTTAATTACGGGATCTTCCTACAATGAGCAGTTCTTC
TRBJ2-7,few,TRBD2,TRBV20-1,CSASSGTSREQYF,TGCAGTGCTTCTAGCGGAACTTCCCGAGAGCAGTACTTC
TRBJ1-5,-,-,TRBV20-1,CSAYRPYSNQPQHF,TGCAGTGCTTACCGACCTTATAGCAATCAGCCCCAGCATTTT
TRBJ1-4,many,-,TRBV28,CASSPQIRAGKLFF,TGTGCCAGCAGTCCCCAGATAAGGGCGGGAAAACTGTTTTTT
TRBJ2-1,many,-,TRBV10-3,CAISAGTYNEQFF,TGTGCCATCAGTGCAGGAACTTACAATGAGCAGTTCTTC
TRBJ2-3,-,-,TRBV7-9,CASSLALRVADTQYF,TGTGCCAGCAGCTTAGCGTTAAGAGTAGCAGATACGCAGTATTTT
TRBJ1-3,many,-,TRBV7-9,CASSHGGWAGASSGNTIYF,TGTGCCAGCAGCCATGGAGGATGGGCAGGGGCCAGCTCTGGAAACACCATATATTTT
TRBJ2-3,once,TRBD2,TRBV5-4,CASSLAPSGRRADTQYF,TGTGCCAGCAGCTTGGCCCCTAGCGGGAGACGGGCAGATACGCAGTATTTT